The 2 T cell receptor beta chains presented below share a single source sample, sequenced in a study of shared clonotypes between healthy human individuals. Generated by immunoSEQ multiplex PCR, the TCRdb table keeps only in-frame clones and is missing some. The sample has roughly 2 million clones, about 94% seen once. Material: naive CD4+ T cells sorted from blood. Regarding subset: CD45RA+ positively selected. The receptors shown here come from a man between 18 and 29 years old in good health.

This chain joins TRBV10-3 and TRBJ2-6; no definite D call. This CDR3 is built from 16 residues. Between the trimmed V and J ends, which lost 5 bases and 0 bases, there was a span of 11 bases. Germline CDR1 reads ENHRY; CDR2 reads SYGVKD. The CDR3 loop is CAISSIGPSGANVLTF. The DNA of the CDR3 is TGTGCCATCAGTTCAATCGGGCCCTCTGGGGCCAACGTCCTGACTTTC.

The rearrangement joins TRBV5-1 to TRBJ2-7; D may be TRBD2 (7 bases). The CDR3 is 14 amino acids. Looked up from germline, CDR1 is SGHRS and CDR2 is YFSETQ. V lost 0 bases and J lost 6, with 13 bases in between. CDR3 amino acids: CASSLVGGPVEQYF. The DNA for the CDR3 is TGCGCCAGCAGCTTGGTCGGGGGGCCTGTCGAGCAGTACTTC.